These 11 T cell receptor beta chains came from one sample sequenced in a study of shared clonotypes between healthy human individuals. Here immunoSEQ multiplex PCR was the method, and the copy in TCRdb shows in-frame clones only, minus some. Of roughly 2,000,000 clones in the sample, approximately 92% were seen once. CD45RO-negative CD8 cells positively selected for CCR7 made up the naive population, which excluded terminally differentiated effector memory CD45RA+ cells. The sample taken for sequencing was naive CD8+ T cells from PBMCs. The receptor source for this set is a man aged 18 to 29 in good health. Some clones in this sample may be carry-over from other donors' samples.

The chain carries TRBV4-2 and TRBJ2-7; 7 bases agree with TRBD2. V was pared by 0 bases and J by 3 bases, with 5 bases of the junction left unmatched. This CDR3 region has 15 residues. From germline, CDR1 is LGHNA and CDR2 YNFKEQ. CDR3 nucleotide sequence: TGTGCCAGCAGCCAAGATCAGTCTAGCGGCTACGAGCAGTACTTC. This codes for CASSQDQSSGYEQYF.

This chain uses TRBV4-1 with TRBJ1-1; possible D gene TRBD1, 5 bases. Trimming removed 3 bases at V and 1 base at J, with 15 bases between. Germline CDR1 is MGHRA and CDR2 is YSYEKL. This CDR3 is 16 amino acids long. CDR3 residues: CASSHPGTRKNTEAFF. CDR3 DNA: TGCGCCAGCAGCCACCCCGGGACGAGGAAGAACACTGAAGCTTTCTTT.

The chain employs TRBV5-3 and TRBJ2-7, with D unclear. TRBV5-3 counts as an open reading frame of uncertain function. The CDR3 has 13 amino acids. V lost 5 bases and J lost 2, with 11 bases in between. This CDR3 is CARRDGSAYEQYF. The CDR3, as DNA: TGTGCCAGAAGGGACGGGTCCGCCTACGAGCAGTACTTC.

This chain joins TRBV4-2 and TRBJ2-1; 8 bases are a match to TRBD2. Germline V lookup: CDR1 LGHNA, CDR2 YNFKEQ. The CDR3 is 17 residues long. Trimming took 4 bases from V and 7 from J; bases not matched to a gene: 15. CDR3 DNA sequence: TGTGCCAGCAGCCCCGGGGGTAGCGGGGTCATTTGGAATGAGCAGTTCTTC. The encoded protein is CASSPGGSGVIWNEQFF.

The gene calls are TRBV15 and TRBJ2-1, with 7 positions matching TRBD1. The V segment lost 0 bases and the J segment 4 bases; nucleotides outside the gene matches: 3. The germline gives CDR1 LNHNV, CDR2 YYDKDF (reference sequence). CDR3 size: 15 residues. Here the CDR3 reads CATSREGTEYNEQFF. CDR3 DNA sequence: TGTGCCACCAGCAGAGAAGGGACAGAATACAATGAGCAGTTCTTC.

The chain has TRBV2 and TRBJ2-5, with D possibly being TRBD1 (6 bases). This CDR3 has 12 amino acids. Germline V gene data show CDR1 as SNHLY and CDR2 as FYNNEI. Deletions cut 8 bases from V and 3 bases from J, with 10 bases between. CDR3 DNA: TGTGCCAGCGACAGGAGAGAAGAGACCCAGTACTTC. Translated, it gives CASDRREETQYF.

The chain combines TRBV15 with TRBJ1-6; D is undetermined. Deletions cut 3 bases from V and 5 bases from J, with 14 bases between. Looked up from germline, CDR1 is LNHNV and CDR2 is YYDKDF (reference sequence). CDR3 length equals 16 residues. CDR3 loop: CATSSIEAGDNSPLHF. The CDR3 DNA reads TGTGCCACCAGCAGCATCGAAGCCGGAGATAATTCACCCCTCCACTTT.

The chain links TRBV11-2 to TRBJ2-7; 8 bases fit TRBD2. J lost 4 bases, V lost 4 bases, and 9 bases had no gene match. This CDR3 has 15 amino acids. Germline V gene data show CDR1 as SGHAT and CDR2 as FQNNGV. The CDR3: CASSWAGSGKYEQYF. CDR3 coding DNA: TGTGCCAGCAGCTGGGCTGGTAGCGGGAAGTACGAGCAGTACTTC.

The chain joins TRBV11-2 to TRBJ2-5; D is ambiguous. CDR1 SGHAT and CDR2 FQNNGV come from the germline V gene. V shed 3 bases and J shed 5 bases, with 16 bases lying between them. CDR3 length: 15 amino acids. The CDR3: CASSFRGGVRETQYF. The DNA of the CDR3 is TGTGCCAGCAGCTTCCGAGGTGGGGTAAGGGAGACCCAGTACTTC.

In its sample, this clone was seen once. This chain joins TRBV6-1 and TRBJ2-1; D is possibly TRBD1 (5 bases). Germline lookup yields CDR1 MNHNS and CDR2 SASEGT. CDR3 size: 13 residues. V lost 4 bases to trimming and J lost 4 bases, with 8 bases between them. The CDR3, as DNA: TGTGCCAGCAGTGTTGACAGATACAATGAGCAGTTCTTC. Protein: CASSVDRYNEQFF.

V gene TRBV14 combines with J gene TRBJ2-5; 9 nucleotides align to TRBD1. The CDR3 length is 17 residues. Germline CDR1 SGHDN, CDR2 FVKESK. Unmatched junction bases numbered 10, after V lost 4 bases and J lost 1 base. The CDR3 nucleotides are TGTGCCAGCAGCCCTAGGACAGGGGCCTCCCCCCAAGAGACCCAGTACTTC. Its translation: CASSPRTGASPQETQYF.